This T cell receptor (beta chain) came from a study of T cells in Graves' hyperthyroidism and ophthalmopathy. In the study overall: Blood was drawn when the patient was first diagnosed and still untreated.

This clonotype occurred many times. Its antigen is unidentified. The germline gives CDR1 LNHDA, CDR2 SQIVND (reference sequence). This CDR3 contains 16 residues. The trim removed 6 bases at V and 3 bases at J, leaving 7 bases unmatched. There were TCR beta CDR3 regions amplified from RNA transcripts. HTBI primers were used for first-round RT-PCR of the TCR CDR3. MiXCR, applied by TCRdb to the multiplex PCR reads, yields one record per CDR3 protein. Among hundreds of thousands of distinct CDR3 sequences listed, about 25% were seen once. Study outcomes and limitations: Clonotypes that were expanded in thyroid above 0.001 mostly appeared in blood too. Ophthalmopathy and stable hyperthyroidism were separated by a 13 V-J model.

V usage is TRBV19 and J usage is TRBJ2-5; 13 positions agree with TRBD2. The TCR originated in a man aged 35 to 55 with Graves' hyperthyroidism that later progressed to Graves' ophthalmopathy. What was sequenced was blood. CDR3 bases: TGTGCCAGTAGACGTACTAGCGGGAGGGTAAAAGAGACCCAGTACTTC. It specifies CASRRTSGRVKETQYF.